This is a list of T cell receptor beta chains from one sample in a study of blood T cell repertoires in COVID-19. Sequencing used immunoSEQ multiplex PCR; TCRdb keeps in-frame clones, though not all of them. This table holds under 60,000 clones, approximately 80% found once. Sample: peripheral blood. These receptors were taken from a man aged 25-40 years with COVID-19, enrolled during active disease. CDR3s include the opening cysteine and the closing phenylalanine or tryptophan. D genes are given only for firm matches. Only some rows state a clone size, as once, few, many or a class for expanded clones.

TRBD1,TRBJ2-5,TRBV11-2,-,TGTGCCAGCAGCTTAGTTCTAGGACAGGGGTGGGAGACCCAGTACTTC,CASSLVLGQGWETQYF
-,TRBJ2-1,TRBV7-7,-,TGTGCTAGCAGCGACGGACAGTCGGCCTACAATGAGCAGTTCTTC,CASSDGQSAYNEQFF
TRBD1,TRBJ1-2,TRBV11-2,-,TGTGCCAGCAGCTTAGATTGGACAGGCCAAAACTATGGCTACACCTTC,CASSLDWTGQNYGYTF
TRBD2,TRBJ2-1,TRBV7-9,few,TGTGCCAGCAGCAATCTAGCGGGAAGTAATGAGCAGTTCTTC,CASSNLAGSNEQFF
-,TRBJ2-7,TRBV4-1,-,TGCGCCAGCAGCCAAGAGCCAGGGTCTAGCTCCTACGAGCAGTACTTC,CASSQEPGSSSYEQYF
-,TRBJ2-3,TRBV10-1,-,TGCGCCAGCAGTGAGTATATCACAGATACGCAGTATTTT,CASSEYITDTQYF
-,TRBJ2-1,TRBV6-2/TRBV6-3,once,TGTGCCAGCAGTTCGCAGGTTTGGGATGAGCAGTTCTTC,CASSSQVWDEQFF
-,TRBJ2-1,TRBV12-5,few,TGTGCTAGTGGTGGGGCAGGGGTAGCGTTAGGAGCATACAATGAGCAGTTCTTC,CASGGAGVALGAYNEQFF
-,TRBJ2-2,TRBV2,-,TGTGCCAGCAGACCAGGATTAGGGGCTAACACCGGGGAGCTGTTTTTT,CASRPGLGANTGELFF
-,TRBJ1-6,TRBV9,-,TGTGCCAGCAGCCCAAACCCACAGGGTAATAATTCACCCCTCCACTTT,CASSPNPQGNNSPLHF
TRBD2,TRBJ2-2,TRBV7-3,few,TGTGCCAGCAGCTTAATGACTAGCGCGAACACCGGGGAGCTGTTTTTT,CASSLMTSANTGELFF
TRBD1,TRBJ2-3,TRBV3-1/TRBV3-2,-,TGTGCCAGCAGCCCCTGGTACCCAACAGGGGGCGAAAGCACAGATACGCAGTATTTT,CASSPWYPTGGESTDTQYF
TRBD2,TRBJ2-1,TRBV7-8,-,TGTGCCAGCAGCCCAACTAGCGGGAGCTACAATGAGCAGTTCTTC,CASSPTSGSYNEQFF
-,TRBJ1-5,TRBV30,-,TGTGCCTGGAGTGTATTAGGGGGGGATCAGCCCCAGCATTTT,CAWSVLGGDQPQHF
TRBD1,TRBJ2-3,TRBV7-2,-,TGTGCCAGCGGAGGGGGACAGGGTGCAGATACGCAGTATTTT,CASGGGQGADTQYF
TRBD1,TRBJ1-5,TRBV5-1,-,TGCGCCAGCAGCTTGGGGACAGGGGGAGGTCAGCCCCAGCATTTT,CASSLGTGGGQPQHF
-,TRBJ1-3,TRBV12-3/TRBV12-4,-,TGTGCCAGCACCGCGAACTCTGGAAACACCATATATTTT,CASTANSGNTIYF
TRBD1,TRBJ2-7,TRBV10-3,-,TGTGCCATCAGTGAACGAATTCCGGGACAGGGGGCCTACGAGCAGTACTTC,CAISERIPGQGAYEQYF
-,TRBJ1-2,TRBV11-3,-,TGTGCCAGCAGCCCTTTGCCCCCTCACACAGGGACTAACTATGGCTACACCTTC,CASSPLPPHTGTNYGYTF
-,TRBJ1-1,TRBV15,-,TGTGCCACCAGCAGAGATGTGGGGGGGCCTGAAGCTTTCTTT,CATSRDVGGPEAFF
-,TRBJ1-2,TRBV6-5,-,TGTGCCAGCAGCCAGGGATACTATGGCTACACCTTC,CASSQGYYGYTF
TRBD2,TRBJ2-5,TRBV4-3,-,TGCGCCAGCAGCCAATCTAGCGGACAAGAGACCCAGTACTTC,CASSQSSGQETQYF
TRBD2,TRBJ2-1,TRBV11-2,-,TGTGCCAGCAGACTAGCGGGAGGGGCGTTTTTGAGGAATGAGCAGTTCTTC,CASRLAGGAFLRNEQFF
TRBD2,TRBJ2-5,TRBV30,once,TGTGCCTGGAGTATCGGGGGGTTGGAGACCCAGTACTTC,CAWSIGGLETQYF
TRBD2,TRBJ2-3,TRBV4-2,once,TGTGCCAGCAGCCCGGGACTAGCGGGAGTAGGGGCAGATACGCAGTATTTT,CASSPGLAGVGADTQYF
TRBD1,TRBJ1-2,TRBV27,-,TGTGCCAGCAGTTTCAACAGGGGAGCTAACTATGGCTACACCTTC,CASSFNRGANYGYTF
-,TRBJ1-1,TRBV3-1/TRBV3-2,-,TGTGCCAGCAGCCAAGATGGAGGGAGCCAAGCTTTCTTT,CASSQDGGSQAFF
-,TRBJ1-2,TRBV28,-,TGTGCCAGCAGTCCAGGGGTAGGCTATGGCTACACCTTC,CASSPGVGYGYTF
-,TRBJ2-2,TRBV6-4,-,TGTGCCAGCAGTGGCAGGGAGGATTCCGGGGAGCTGTTTTTT,CASSGREDSGELFF
-,TRBJ2-3,TRBV28,-,TGTGCCAGCAGTTCCGGCCGGGCAGATACGCAGTATTTT,CASSSGRADTQYF
TRBD1,TRBJ2-7,TRBV2,-,TGTGCCAGCAGTGAGATAAAGGGGGCTGGCGAGCAGTACTTC,CASSEIKGAGEQYF
TRBD2,TRBJ2-1,TRBV19,-,TGTGCCAGTAGTCGTGGCAGGGGGCTAGCGGGAGGCTACAATGAGCAGTTCTTC,CASSRGRGLAGGYNEQFF
-,TRBJ2-1,TRBV5-5,few,TGTGCCAGCAGCCACAGGGTAGGGGTTCGCAATGAGCAGTTCTTC,CASSHRVGVRNEQFF
-,TRBJ2-7,TRBV19,-,TGTGCCAGTTCCGGACAGAACTACGAGCAGTACTTC,CASSGQNYEQYF
TRBD1,TRBJ1-3,TRBV11-2,-,TGTGCCAGCAGCCGGGGACAGTACTCTGGAAACACCATATATTTT,CASSRGQYSGNTIYF
-,TRBJ1-2,TRBV4-2,-,TGTGCCAGCAGCCAAGTTCCAGGGATTATCTATGGCTACACCTTC,CASSQVPGIIYGYTF
-,TRBJ2-3,TRBV19,-,TGTGCCAGTAGAGGCATTAGGGGGAGCGCAAGCTCTAGCACAGATACGCAGTATTTT,CASRGIRGSASSSTDTQYF
-,TRBJ1-1,TRBV5-4,-,TGTGCCAGCAGCTGGACAAACACTGAAGCTTTCTTT,CASSWTNTEAFF
TRBD2,TRBJ2-7,TRBV6-5,-,TGTGCCAGCAGGCCCCTAGCGGGCCCCTACGAGCAGTACTTC,CASRPLAGPYEQYF
-,TRBJ1-3,TRBV5-4,-,TGTGCCAGCAGCTCCAGACAGGACGGAAACACCATATATTTT,CASSSRQDGNTIYF
-,TRBJ2-2,TRBV11-1,-,TGTGCCAGCAGCTTAGCGCGGACAGACCTCACCGGGGAGCTGTTTTTT,CASSLARTDLTGELFF
TRBD1,TRBJ1-1,TRBV30,-,TGTGCCTGGAGGGGGACAGAGAACACTGAAGCTTTCTTT,CAWRGTENTEAFF
-,TRBJ1-1,TRBV9,-,TGTGCCAGCAGCGGGGGACACCTGAACACTGAAGCTTTCTTT,CASSGGHLNTEAFF
-,TRBJ2-1,TRBV3-1/TRBV3-2,-,TGTGCCAGCAGCCAAACTAGCTACCAAGGGCAGTTCTTC,CASSQTSYQGQFF
TRBD2,TRBJ2-7,TRBV18,-,TGTGCCAGCTCACCACCTAGCGGGAGTTCTGGCGAGCAGTACTTC,CASSPPSGSSGEQYF
TRBD2,TRBJ2-3,TRBV5-1,-,TGCGCCAGCAGCTTGGCGACTAGCGGGAGTGCAGATACGCAGTATTTT,CASSLATSGSADTQYF
TRBD1,TRBJ2-2,TRBV3-1/TRBV3-2,-,TGTGCCAGCACCAGACAGGGCGGCACCGGGGAGCTGTTTTTT,CASTRQGGTGELFF
-,TRBJ1-2,TRBV28,-,TGTGCCACAGGGAGGGACTATGGCTACACCTTC,CATGRDYGYTF
TRBD1,TRBJ1-5,TRBV28,-,TGTGCCAGCAGGCCTCAGGGGGCGGCGGGCAATCAGCCCCAGCATTTT,CASRPQGAAGNQPQHF
-,TRBJ2-7,TRBV2,once,TGTGCCAGCAGTGAAGACGGGAGTCTTTACGAGCAGTACTTC,CASSEDGSLYEQYF
TRBD1,TRBJ2-7,TRBV28,-,TGTGCCAGCAGGTGGACAGGGGGAGACTACGAGCAGTACTTC,CASRWTGGDYEQYF
-,TRBJ2-7,TRBV2,-,TGTGCCAGCAGTGGACGGACAGTTTACGAGCAGTACTTC,CASSGRTVYEQYF
TRBD2,TRBJ2-1,TRBV6-4,-,TGTGCCAGCAGTGACTCACGGGGGGGGGACAATGAGCAGTTCTTC,CASSDSRGGDNEQFF
TRBD2,TRBJ2-7,TRBV5-1,-,TGCGCCAGCAGCTTTGTCCGGGAGGCCCCCTACGAGCAGTACTTC,CASSFVREAPYEQYF
TRBD1,TRBJ1-1,TRBV7-9,-,TGTGCCAGCACCATGGACAGGGCGGTCACTGAAGCTTTCTTT,CASTMDRAVTEAFF
TRBD2,TRBJ2-7,TRBV27,-,TGTGCCAGCAGTTGGGGTCGGGACTACTCCTACGAGCAGTACTTC,CASSWGRDYSYEQYF